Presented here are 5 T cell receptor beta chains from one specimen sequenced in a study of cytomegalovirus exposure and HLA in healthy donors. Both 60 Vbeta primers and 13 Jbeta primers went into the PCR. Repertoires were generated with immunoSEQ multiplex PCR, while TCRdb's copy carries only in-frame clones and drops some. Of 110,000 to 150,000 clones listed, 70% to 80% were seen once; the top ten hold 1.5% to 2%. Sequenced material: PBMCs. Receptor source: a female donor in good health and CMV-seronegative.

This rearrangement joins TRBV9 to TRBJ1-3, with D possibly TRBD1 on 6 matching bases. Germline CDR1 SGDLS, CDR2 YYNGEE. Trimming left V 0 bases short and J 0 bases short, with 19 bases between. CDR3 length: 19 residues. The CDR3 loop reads CASSVGDIREGTSGNTIYF. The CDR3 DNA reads TGTGCCAGCAGCGTAGGGGACATACGAGAGGGGACCTCTGGAAACACCATATATTTT.

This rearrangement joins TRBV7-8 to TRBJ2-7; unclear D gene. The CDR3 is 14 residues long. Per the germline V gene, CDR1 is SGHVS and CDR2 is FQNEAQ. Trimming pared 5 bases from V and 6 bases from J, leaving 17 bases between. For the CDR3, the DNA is TGTGCCAGCAGCCCCCTAATTAACTCTCCCGAGCAGTACTTC. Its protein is CASSPLINSPEQYF. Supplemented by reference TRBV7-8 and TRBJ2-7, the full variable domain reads GAGVSQSPRYKVAKRGQDVALRCDPISGHVSLFWYQQALGQGPEFLTYFQNEAQLDKSGLPSDRFFAERPEGSVSTLKIQRTQQEDSAVYLCASSPLINSPEQYFGPGTRLTVT.

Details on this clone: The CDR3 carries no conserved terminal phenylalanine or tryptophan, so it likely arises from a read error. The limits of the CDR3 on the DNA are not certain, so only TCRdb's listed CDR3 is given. CDR3 region: CASSTRQAI. V gene TRBV21-1 combines with J gene TRBJ2-7; TRBD1, the table's D call, lacks a check against the DNA. TRBV21-1 is a known pseudogene. Termini included, the CDR3 measures 9 amino acids.

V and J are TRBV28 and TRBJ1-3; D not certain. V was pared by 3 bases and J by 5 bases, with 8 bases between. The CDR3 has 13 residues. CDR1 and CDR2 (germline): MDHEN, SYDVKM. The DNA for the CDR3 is TGTGCCAGCAGTTTGGGCCCCAGAAACACCATATATTTT. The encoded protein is CASSLGPRNTIYF.

CDR3 protein: CASSWQGAAGGINEQFF. The CDR3 bases are TGCGCCAGCAGCTGGCAGGGGGCAGCGGGGGGCATCAATGAGCAGTTCTTC. The J gene is TRBJ2-1, the V gene TRBV5-1, with a tentative D call TRBD2 (9 bases). Trimming pared 3 bases from V and 6 bases from J, leaving 22 bases between. From germline, CDR1 is SGHRS and CDR2 YFSETQ. The CDR3 sequence is 17 residues long. Supplemented by reference TRBV5-1 and TRBJ2-1, the full variable domain reads KAGVTQTPRYLIKTRGQQVTLSCSPISGHRSVSWYQQTPGQGLQFLFEYFSETQRNKGNFPGRFSGRQFSNSRSEMNVSTLELGDSALYLCASSWQGAAGGINEQFFGPGTRLTVL.